The 15 T cell receptor beta chains listed next were all sequenced from one sample in a study of control samples from healthy donors and cancer patients. The data were produced by immunoSEQ multiplex PCR, yet TCRdb's version contains in-frame clones alone and is incomplete. The profile shows some 11,000 clones, approximately 94% of them singletons. Sequences were obtained from PBMCs. The receptors were sampled from a man in his sixties or seventies with head and neck cancer.

The chain links TRBV5-1 to TRBJ1-4; 8 bases match TRBD1. The germline V gene has CDR1 SGHRS and CDR2 YFSETQ. V lost 2 bases and J lost 8; bases outside the gene matches: 5. The CDR3 is 14 residues long. Here the CDR3 DNA reads TGCGCCAGCAGCTTTTTACAGGGGGGAGAAAAACTGTTTTTT. Translating gives CASSFLQGGEKLFF.

The gene calls are TRBV28 and TRBJ1-4, with D maybe TRBD1 (5 bases). This CDR3 spans 18 amino acids. The germline CDR1 and CDR2 sequences are MDHEN and SYDVKM. The germline V and J ends were trimmed by 4 bases and 4 bases, with 22 bases remaining between them. CDR3 protein: CASSSVGLMVTFNEKLFF. The CDR3 bases are TGTGCCAGCAGTTCGGTGGGGCTCATGGTCACCTTTAATGAAAAACTGTTTTTT.

This chain connects TRBV2 to TRBJ1-5; D gene unclear. V lost 2 bases, J lost 7 bases, and 15 bases lay in between. Looked up from germline, CDR1 is SNHLY and CDR2 is FYNNEI. The length of the CDR3 is 15 residues. In DNA form, the CDR3 reads TGTGCCAGCAGTGAATTGACTGCAACGGGGCAGCCCCAGCATTTT. Translating it yields CASSELTATGQPQHF.

The CDR3 is CASSAPNRAPLNTQYF. CDR3 bases: TGTGCCAGCAGCGCGCCCAACAGAGCCCCACTAAATACGCAGTATTTT. V gene TRBV9 combines with J gene TRBJ2-3, with no clear D. The CDR3 sequence is 16 residues long. With 3 bases removed from V and 7 bases from J, the gap between germline ends came to 21 bases. Germline V lookup: CDR1 SGDLS, CDR2 YYNGEE.

The chain is built from TRBV5-1 and TRBJ1-4; 7 nucleotides line up with TRBD1. Germline V gives CDR1 SGHRS, CDR2 YFSETQ. The CDR3 is 15 amino acids. V was clipped by 4 bases and J by 0 bases; unmatched bases: 3. CDR3 in DNA: TGCGCCAGCAGCCCAGGGGGGTCAACTAATGAAAAACTGTTTTTT. Protein product: CASSPGGSTNEKLFF. Full variable domain (rest looked up from reference TRBV5-1 and TRBJ1-4): KAGVTQTPRYLIKTRGQQVTLSCSPISGHRSVSWYQQTPGQGLQFLFEYFSETQRNKGNFPGRFSGRQFSNSRSEMNVSTLELGDSALYLCASSPGGSTNEKLFFGSGTQLSVL.

This clone has a single count. The chain has TRBV5-3 and TRBJ2-3; 9 bases match TRBD2. TRBV5-3 is recorded as an ORF, its role being uncertain. Trimming took 4 bases from V and 4 from J; bases not matched to a gene: 13. The CDR3 extends over 17 amino acids. The CDR3 loop reads CARSPRPCEREADTQYF. CDR3 sequence (DNA): TGTGCCAGAAGCCCCCGGCCTTGCGAGCGGGAGGCAGATACGCAGTATTTT.

The V gene is TRBV6-1, the J gene TRBJ1-1; D is undetermined. Trimming pared 3 bases from V and 3 bases from J, leaving 11 bases between. Germline V gene data show CDR1 as MNHNS and CDR2 as SASEGT. The CDR3 length is 14 residues. CDR3 in DNA: TGTGCCAGCAGTGAGTCCGGAGGGTACACTGAAGCTTTCTTT. Translation gives CASSESGGYTEAFF.

This clone was counted once. This sequence joins TRBV9 and TRBJ2-1; D is unclear. The V gene's germline CDR1 is SGDLS and CDR2 YYNGEE. Trimming cost V 1 base and J 4 bases, with 9 bases left between them. The CDR3 length is 14 residues. The CDR3 nucleotides are TGTGCCAGCAGCGTATTGAGCGATTACAATGAGCAGTTCTTC. Protein: CASSVLSDYNEQFF.

In this sample, this clone turned up once. The chain couples TRBV3-1 (or the pseudogene TRBV3-2) to TRBJ2-1; 13 nucleotides line up with TRBD2. The germline V gene encodes CDR1 LGHDT and CDR2 YNNKEL (reference sequence). V gave up 1 base and J gave up 9 bases; unmatched junction bases: 3. The CDR3 is 15 residues long. The CDR3 DNA follows: TGTGCCAGCAGCCAAGGGACTAGCGGGAGACTTGAGCAGTTCTTC. This codes for CASSQGTSGRLEQFF.

This sequence joins TRBV7-9 and TRBJ1-2; 7 nucleotides line up with TRBD1. CDR1 and CDR2 (germline): SEHNR, FQNEAQ (reference sequence). The CDR3 runs 14 residues. After removal of 7 bases from V and 4 bases from J, the junction contained 9 bases not matched to a gene. CDR3 residues: CASNYEGGGYGYTF. DNA of the CDR3: TGTGCCAGCAACTATGAAGGGGGCGGCTATGGCTACACCTTC.

This rearrangement joins TRBV7-2 to TRBJ1-1; TRBD1 agrees at 11 bases. Germline assignment: CDR1 SGHTA and CDR2 FQGNSA. The junction had 6 bases not matched to a gene; V was cut back by 5 bases and J by 7 bases. CDR3 length: 14 residues. CDR3 amino acids: CASSPGQGEGEAFF. The CDR3 DNA is TGTGCCAGCAGCCCGGGACAGGGGGAAGGTGAAGCTTTCTTT.

The genes are TRBV7-2 and TRBJ1-3, with D possibly being TRBD1 (5 bases). V shed 2 bases and J shed 4 bases, with 12 bases lying between them. Germline V gene data show CDR1 as SGHTA and CDR2 as FQGNSA. This CDR3 comprises 15 residues. The CDR3 here is CASSLRGRGGNTIYF. CDR3 DNA sequence: TGTGCCAGCAGCTTAAGGGGCCGAGGGGGAAACACCATATATTTT.

The chain is built from TRBV5-1 and TRBJ2-3; TRBD2 matches 8 bases. The germline V gene has CDR1 SGHRS and CDR2 YFSETQ. The J segment lost 5 bases and the V segment lost 0 bases, leaving 8 bases of the junction unmatched. There are 16 residues in the CDR3. For the CDR3, the DNA is TGCGCCAGCAGCTTGGGGGCTGGCGGGGGGCAAGATACGCAGTATTTT. Protein product: CASSLGAGGGQDTQYF.

This clone has more than one count but fewer than ten. The V gene is TRBV11-1, the J gene TRBJ2-1; 13 bases align to TRBD2. CDR1 and CDR2 from the germline V gene are SGHAT and FQDESV (reference sequence). With V trimmed by 5 bases and J by 4 bases, 2 bases remained unmatched. CDR3 length: 15 amino acids. CDR3 nucleotide sequence: TGTGCCAGCAGCCAACTAGCGGGAGGGTACAATGAGCAGTTCTTC. As protein: CASSQLAGGYNEQFF.

V and J are TRBV11-2 and TRBJ2-3, with 9 bases matching TRBD1. Germline CDR1 reads SGHAT; CDR2 reads FQNNGV. The CDR3 has 15 residues. The J segment lost 5 bases and the V segment lost 3 bases, leaving 6 bases of the junction unmatched. The CDR3 region has the DNA TGTGCCAGCAGCTTGATGGGACAGGGAATAGATACGCAGTATTTT. Translated, it gives CASSLMGQGIDTQYF.